This T cell receptor beta chain was captured in a study of shared clonotypes between healthy human individuals. Trimming shortened V by 2 bases and J by 1 base, and 9 bases separated the two germline ends. CDR3 size: 15 residues. Germline loops: CDR1 SGHTS, CDR2 YDEGEE. In regard to this clone: The antigen remains undetermined.

The data were produced by immunoSEQ multiplex PCR, yet TCRdb's version contains in-frame clones alone and is incomplete. The repertoire consists of hundreds of thousands of clones, with about two thirds occurring once and the leading ten covering 1.5% to 2%. Every contributor of samples was a Caucasian grown-up residing in Nashville, Tennessee. Overall study results and limits: Clonotype sharing across donors was expected to vary with sequencing depth. Researchers sampled only blood; tissue repertoires likely differ. Sharing across several donors was seen in 4% to 5% of naive CD4 clonotypes.

The receptor's source is a woman in her twenties or thirties in good health. The specimen sequenced was memory CD4+ T cells sorted from blood. Subset noted: CD45RA-negative fraction. The J gene is TRBJ2-2, the V gene TRBV5-8, with D unresolved. The CDR3 loop reads CASSLNSMNTGELFF. The CDR3 bases are TGTGCCAGCAGCTTAAACAGTATGAACACCGGGGAGCTGTTTTTT.